Listed below are T cell receptor beta chains from one sample, sequenced in a study of Graves' ophthalmopathy and Graves' hyperthyroidism. TCRdb fed the multiplex PCR reads into MiXCR, producing one record per CDR3 protein. Of over a million distinct CDR3 sequences listed, about 40% are singletons. The sample comprised peripheral blood or thyroid tissue (not recorded which). The receptors derive from an adult man with Graves' hyperthyroidism. Both conserved end residues are part of each CDR3. The order of the fields is D gene, clone size, V gene, J gene, CDR3 protein, CDR3 DNA. The D gene is left open where the match is weak. Some rows have no size entry. The others give once, few or many, or a class for an expanded clone.

-	many	TRBV5-8	TRBJ2-2	CASRLTVNTGELFF	TGTGCCAGCAGATTGACTGTGAACACCGGGGAGCTGTTTTTT
TRBD2	-	TRBV2	TRBJ2-7	CASTPGLGGEQYF	TGTGCCAGCACTCCGGGACTAGGAGGCGAGCAGTACTTC
TRBD1	few	TRBV6-6	TRBJ2-7	CASGGQGVYEQYF	TGTGCCAGCGGAGGACAGGGGGTTTACGAGCAGTACTTC
-	-	TRBV5-1	TRBJ1-1	CASISGANTEAFF	TGCGCCAGCATCTCGGGGGCGAACACTGAAGCTTTCTTT
-	many	TRBV29-1	TRBJ1-1	CSVVKNTEAFF	TGCAGCGTTGTCAAGAACACTGAAGCTTTCTTT
TRBD1	few	TRBV5-1	TRBJ1-2	CASSHGTGDQVYGYTF	TGCGCCAGCAGCCACGGGACAGGGGACCAAGTCTATGGCTACACCTTC
-	-	TRBV11-2	TRBJ1-1	CASSARSFGSTEAFF	TGTGCCAGCAGCGCTAGATCGTTCGGGTCCACTGAAGCTTTCTTT
-	-	TRBV28	TRBJ1-5	CASSRAGPQHF	TGTGCCAGCAGCCGAGCCGGGCCCCAGCATTTT
TRBD1	many	TRBV7-9	TRBJ1-6	CASSFGTGHNSPLHF	TGTGCCAGCAGCTTTGGGACAGGGCATAATTCACCCCTCCACTTT
-	-	TRBV7-9	TRBJ1-5	CASSPWTSGGAETQRF	TGTGCCAGCAGCCCGTGGACTAGCGGGGGGGCAGAGACCCAGCGTTTT
-	-	TRBV25-1	TRBJ1-1	CASSDLDTEAFF	TGTGCCAGCAGTGATTTGGACACTGAAGCTTTCTTT
-	few	TRBV12-3/TRBV12-4	TRBJ1-4	CASSYRASNEKLFF	TGTGCCAGCAGTTACAGGGCCTCTAATGAAAAACTGTTTTTT
-	many	TRBV7-2	TRBJ1-1	CASSLVQEAFF	TGTGCCAGCAGCTTAGTACAGGAAGCTTTCTTT
-	many	TRBV15	TRBJ1-2	CATSRELSLKPYYGYTF	TGTGCCACCAGCAGAGAACTAAGCCTTAAGCCTTACTATGGCTACACCTTC
TRBD2	many	TRBV19	TRBJ2-7	CASSPSGGAYEQYF	TGTGCCAGTAGTCCTTCGGGGGGTGCCTACGAGCAGTACTTC
-	-	TRBV29-1	TRBJ1-2	CSVEGGNYCYTF	TGCAGCGTTGAAGGAGGGAACTATTGCTACACCTTC
-	few	TRBV20-1	TRBJ2-5	CSQVGFRSGGTQYF	TGCAGTCAAGTGGGGTTTCGGAGTGGAGGGACCCAGTACTTC
-	once	TRBV20-1	TRBJ2-7	CSAREQGVNGELYF	TGCAGTGCTAGAGAACAGGGAGTAAACGGGGAGCTGTACTTC
TRBD1	-	TRBV7-8	TRBJ2-2	CASNTPGGPGELFF	TGTGCCAGCAACACTCCAGGGGGCCCCGGGGAGCTGTTTTTT
TRBD1	-	TRBV28	TRBJ1-2	CASSTGTGSRGYTF	TGTGCCAGCAGTACTGGGACAGGCTCGAGAGGCTACACCTTC
TRBD1	-	TRBV9	TRBJ1-6	CASSEPGQSSPLHF	TGTGCCAGCAGCGAACCGGGACAGAGTTCACCCCTCCACTTT
-	-	TRBV24-1	TRBJ2-7	CATSDSRTLYEQYF	TGTGCCACCAGTGATTCACGGACATTATACGAGCAGTACTTC
TRBD1	-	TRBV20-1	TRBJ1-6	CSARPSGTGNSPLHF	TGCAGTGCTAGACCCAGCGGGACAGGGAATTCACCCCTCCACTTT
TRBD2	-	TRBV19	TRBJ2-5	CASSPAGDQETQYF	TGTGCCAGTAGTCCAGCGGGGGACCAAGAGACCCAGTACTTC
TRBD2	-	TRBV12-3/TRBV12-4	TRBJ2-5	CASSLAGGPSETQYF	TGTGCCAGCAGCCTAGCGGGGGGGCCTAGTGAGACCCAGTACTTC
TRBD2	many	TRBV14	TRBJ2-5	CASSQVGLAGQETQYF	TGTGCCAGCAGCCAAGTAGGTCTAGCGGGGCAAGAGACCCAGTACTTC
TRBD1	many	TRBV14	TRBJ2-2	CASSRRTGGSGELFF	TGTGCCAGCAGCAGACGGACAGGGGGTTCCGGGGAGCTGTTTTTT
-	-	TRBV9	TRBJ1-2	CASSPGGPLYTF	TGTGCCAGCAGCCCCGGGGGCCCCCTGTACACCTTC
-	few	TRBV15	TRBJ2-6	CATSSQDGPFAGANVLTF	TGTGCCACCAGCAGCCAAGATGGCCCGTTCGCGGGGGCCAACGTCCTGACTTTC
-	few	TRBV7-8	TRBJ1-1	CASSLVGGVPEAFF	TGTGCCAGCAGCTTGGTGGGGGGTGTCCCTGAAGCTTTCTTT
-	many	TRBV7-2	TRBJ1-2	CASSPEGAEYGYTF	TGTGCCAGCAGCCCGGAAGGGGCAGAATATGGCTACACCTTC
-	many	TRBV15	TRBJ1-5	CATRDDNQPQHF	TGTGCCACCCGGGACGACAATCAGCCCCAGCATTTT
TRBD2	few	TRBV6-6	TRBJ2-7	CASRKREAYEQYF	TGTGCCAGCAGAAAGCGGGAGGCCTACGAGCAGTACTTC
TRBD1	many	TRBV7-9	TRBJ2-5	CASSQNRGEDQETQYF	TGTGCCAGCAGCCAAAACAGGGGCGAAGACCAAGAGACCCAGTACTTC
-	many	TRBV7-9	TRBJ2-5	CASSPALQETQYF	TGTGCCAGCAGCCCGGCCCTACAAGAGACCCAGTACTTC
-	many	TRBV9	TRBJ1-3	CASSVAETSGNTIYF	TGTGCCAGCAGCGTAGCCGAGACGAGCGGAAACACCATATATTTT
TRBD1	many	TRBV2	TRBJ2-7	CASSEDRGLYEQYF	TGTGCCAGCAGTGAGGACAGGGGGCTTTACGAGCAGTACTTC
-	many	TRBV7-6	TRBJ1-3	CASSLLQGGNTIYF	TGTGCCAGCAGCTTACTCCAGGGCGGCAACACCATATATTTT